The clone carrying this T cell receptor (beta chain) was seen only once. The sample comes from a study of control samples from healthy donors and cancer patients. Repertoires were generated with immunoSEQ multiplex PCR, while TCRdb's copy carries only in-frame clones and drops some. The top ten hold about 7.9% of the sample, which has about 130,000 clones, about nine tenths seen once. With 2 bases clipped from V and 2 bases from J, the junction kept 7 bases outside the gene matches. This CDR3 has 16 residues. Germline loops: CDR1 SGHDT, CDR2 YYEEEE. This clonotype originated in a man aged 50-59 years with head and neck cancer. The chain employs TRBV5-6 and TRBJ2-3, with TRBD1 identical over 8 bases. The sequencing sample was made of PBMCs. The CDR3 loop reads CASSFTTGGLTDTQYF. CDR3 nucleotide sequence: TGTGCCAGCAGCTTCACCACAGGGGGGCTCACAGATACGCAGTATTTT. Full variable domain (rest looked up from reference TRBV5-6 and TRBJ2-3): DAGVTQSPTHLIKTRGQQVTLRCSPKSGHDTVSWYQQALGQGPQFIFQYYEEEERQRGNFPDRFSGHQFPNYSSELNVNALLLGDSALYLCASSFTTGGLTDTQYFGPGTRLTVL.